Below, 18 T cell receptor beta chains from the same sample are listed, as sequenced in a study of T cell responses to AZD1222 COVID-19 vaccine. Profiling relied on immunoSEQ multiplex PCR, and the TCRdb table lists in-frame clones only, not all of them. The data hold roughly 130,000 clones, with 92% observed a single time. The sequencing used peripheral blood, collected on day 0 of AZD1222 vaccination. These TCRs come from an adult in good health.

In its sample, this clone was seen once. The chain has TRBV10-1 and TRBJ1-2, with D possibly TRBD1 on 6 matching bases. CDR1 and CDR2 (germline): WNHNN, SYGVQD (reference sequence). V was shortened by 4 bases and J by 3 bases, with 9 bases between the two germline ends. The CDR3 loop spans 13 amino acids. CDR3 loop: CASSVNRDYGYTF. CDR3 sequence (DNA): TGCGCCAGCAGTGTCAACAGGGACTATGGCTACACCTTC.

The chain is built from TRBV2 and TRBJ2-1; maybe TRBD2 (5 bases). Germline V CDR1 and CDR2: SNHLY, FYNNEI. The CDR3 runs 14 residues. V was trimmed by 4 bases and J by 7 bases, leaving 14 bases between them. The CDR3 loop is CASSVTDGGNEQFF. As DNA, the CDR3 is TGTGCCAGCAGTGTGACCGATGGCGGGAATGAGCAGTTCTTC.

The chain recombines TRBV6-2 or TRBV6-3 with TRBJ2-1; D call uncertain. The CDR3 is 16 residues long. Trimming shortened V by 0 bases and J by 0 bases, and 9 bases separated the two germline ends. Germline V CDR1 and CDR2: MNHEY, SVGEGT. The DNA of the CDR3 is TGTGCCAGCAGTTACTCGCGGCTGACCTCCTACAATGAGCAGTTCTTC. It codes for CASSYSRLTSYNEQFF.

The rearrangement links TRBV5-4 to TRBJ2-3; D ambiguous. CDR1 and CDR2 (germline): SGHNT, YYREEE (reference sequence). The germline V and J ends were trimmed by 2 bases and 1 base, with 5 bases remaining between them. There are 13 residues in the CDR3. CDR3 sequence reads: CASSFGGTDTQYF. The CDR3 DNA sequence: TGTGCCAGCAGCTTTGGGGGCACAGATACGCAGTATTTT.

A word on this clone: Other DNA variants within this sample encode the same CDR3. This rearrangement joins TRBV28 to TRBJ2-1; 12 bases line up with TRBD2. CDR1 is MDHEN, CDR2 SYDVKM, per germline. This CDR3 is built from 15 residues. With V trimmed by 5 bases and J by 3 bases, 2 bases remained unmatched. The chain's CDR3 is CASSRTSGDYNEQFF. The CDR3 coding sequence is TGTGCCAGCAGTCGGACTAGCGGGGACTACAATGAGCAGTTCTTC.

This clone was observed a single time. The V and J genes are TRBV7-6 and TRBJ1-1; D remains unclear. Germline CDR1 is SGHVS and CDR2 is FNYEAQ. V lost 7 bases, J lost 0 bases, and 9 bases lay in between. The CDR3 totals 13 residues. The CDR3: CASKGGMNTEAFF. Here the CDR3 DNA reads TGTGCCAGCAAGGGCGGGATGAACACTGAAGCTTTCTTT.

The V gene is TRBV15, the J gene TRBJ2-3; 8 bases fit TRBD2. CDR3 size: 19 residues. Germline CDR1 reads LNHNV; CDR2 reads YYDKDF (reference sequence). J lost 2 bases, V lost 5 bases, and 18 bases had no gene match. The CDR3 DNA reads as TGTGCCACCAGCGGGGACACTAAGTTAGCGGGGTACAACACAGATACGCAGTATTTT. Translating gives CATSGDTKLAGYNTDTQYF.

This clone was detected only once. This chain links TRBV9 with TRBJ1-1; D is undetermined. Trimming pared 0 bases from V and 6 bases from J, leaving 9 bases between. This CDR3 is 13 amino acids long. The germline gives CDR1 SGDLS, CDR2 YYNGEE. The CDR3 DNA reads as TGTGCCAGCAGCGTAGCCATGTCGGCTGAAGCTTTCTTT. Amino acids: CASSVAMSAEAFF.

The chain joins TRBV28 to TRBJ1-2; D is uncertain. Germline assignment: CDR1 MDHEN and CDR2 SYDVKM. The CDR3 runs 12 residues. Trimming pared 9 bases from V and 6 bases from J, leaving 14 bases between. CDR3 residues: CASLRAVDGYTF. The CDR3 nucleotides read TGTGCCAGTCTTCGGGCAGTTGATGGCTACACCTTC.

The CDR3 DNA reads as TGTGCCAGCAGCTTAACGGGGCGGGAGGGCTACAATGAGCAGTTCTTC. This encodes CASSLTGREGYNEQFF. This chain links TRBV7-3 with TRBJ2-1; 9 nucleotides align to TRBD2. J gave up 3 bases and V 0 bases, and 3 bases lay outside the gene matches. CDR3 length: 16 residues. CDR1 and CDR2 (germline): SGHTA, FQGTGA.

The chain carries TRBV4-2 and TRBJ2-1, with TRBD1 identical over 9 bases. The CDR3 runs to 16 residues. From germline, CDR1 is LGHNA and CDR2 YNFKEQ. The V segment lost 1 base and the J segment 7 bases; nucleotides outside the gene matches: 8. CDR3 nucleotide sequence: TGTGCCAGCAGCCAAGGGGGACAGGGAGATCGGAATGAGCAGTTCTTC. The encoded protein is CASSQGGQGDRNEQFF.

This sequence joins TRBV28 and TRBJ2-1, with D perhaps TRBD1 (6 bases). This CDR3 is 16 amino acids long. The V and J ends lost 7 bases and 4 bases respectively, with 20 bases between them. Looked up from germline, CDR1 is MDHEN and CDR2 is SYDVKM. CDR3 nucleotides: TGTGCCAGCATTCCCTCTAGCCCAGGGGAGTACAATGAGCAGTTCTTC. Translation: CASIPSSPGEYNEQFF.

This sequence joins TRBV5-1 and TRBJ2-2; TRBD2 might be the D (6 bases). Looked up from germline, CDR1 is SGHRS and CDR2 is YFSETQ. The CDR3 has 14 amino acids. Trimming pared 2 bases from V and 5 bases from J, leaving 10 bases between. Written as DNA, the CDR3 is TGCGCCAGCAGCTTTAGCGGAGTTACCGGGGAGCTGTTTTTT. Encoded protein: CASSFSGVTGELFF.

The chain employs TRBV7-3 and TRBJ2-1; 14 bases match TRBD2. Germline V gives CDR1 SGHTA, CDR2 FQGTGA. J lost 15 bases, V lost 5 bases, and 6 bases had no gene match. CDR3 size: 13 residues. The CDR3 DNA is TGTGCCAGCAGCACAGGGACTAGCGGGAGACGGTTCTTC. Translation: CASSTGTSGRRFF.

CDR3 protein: CASSLTPGGDEKLFF. CDR3 DNA sequence: TGTGCCAGCAGCTTGACCCCAGGAGGGGATGAAAAACTGTTTTTT. This chain joins TRBV13 and TRBJ1-4, with D possibly TRBD1 on 5 matching bases. The CDR3 has 15 residues. Germline V gene lookup returns CDR1 PRHDT and CDR2 FYEKMQ (reference sequence). Trimming removed 3 bases from V and 6 bases from J, with 14 bases in between.

V and J are TRBV21-1 and TRBJ2-3; the D call in the table, TRBD2, was not verified against the DNA. TRBV21-1 is noted as a pseudogene. The CDR3 spans 15 residues. The CDR3 here is CASSKFLDRWRYRVF. Written as DNA, the CDR3 is TGTGCCAGCAGCAAATTTTTGGACCGCTGGAGGTATCGTGTTTTT.

The chain combines TRBV15 with TRBJ2-7; no definite D call. CDR1 is LNHNV and CDR2 is YYDKDF in the germline V gene (reference sequence). Trimming removed 0 bases at V and 0 bases at J, with 9 bases between. The CDR3 covers 15 residues. The CDR3: CATSRDKASSYEQYF. In DNA form, the CDR3 reads TGTGCCACCAGCAGAGATAAGGCCTCCTCCTACGAGCAGTACTTC.

The rearrangement joins TRBV5-6 to TRBJ2-2; 7 positions match TRBD2. CDR3 size: 16 residues. Germline V CDR1 and CDR2: SGHDT, YYEEEE. Trimming took 2 bases from V and 1 from J; bases not matched to a gene: 5. In nucleotides, the CDR3 is TGTGCCAGCAGCTTCCCCGGGACTATGAACACCGGGGAGCTGTTTTTT. Its protein is CASSFPGTMNTGELFF.